One T cell receptor (beta chain) is described in this entry. Its antigen is as yet unknown. The data were taken from a study of T cell responses to AZD1222 COVID-19 vaccine. Study findings and constraints: Among those given AZD1222, only five to seven were seropositive at baseline.

Trimming stripped 2 bases from V and 8 bases from J, with 12 bases between. From germline, CDR1 is LNHDA and CDR2 SQIVND (reference sequence). This CDR3 region has 14 residues. Sequenced by immunoSEQ multiplex PCR; TCRdb stores in-frame clones only, minus some. Counted here are under 140,000 clones, roughly 92% occurring once; the ten biggest clones make up 2% to 3%. Sample: peripheral blood, taken 28 days after the second AZD1222 dose. The TCR was taken from an adult who received the AZD1222 COVID-19 vaccine. The chain is built from TRBV19 and TRBJ1-4; tentative D call: TRBD1 (5 bases). Written as DNA, the CDR3 is TGTGCCAGTAGTATACGCAGGGTCAACGAAAAACTGTTTTTT. Translating gives CASSIRRVNEKLFF.